The 21 T cell receptor beta chains listed next were all sequenced from one sample in a study of blood T cell repertoires in COVID-19. The repertoire was sequenced with immunoSEQ multiplex PCR; TCRdb's copy has only in-frame clones and lacks some. This table holds roughly 300,000 clones, more than 70% found once. The source material was peripheral blood. These receptors came from a woman aged 50 to 60 with acute or convalescent COVID-19.

This chain connects TRBV5-1 to TRBJ1-5; no reliable D call. CDR1 SGHRS and CDR2 YFSETQ come from the germline V gene. Trimming took 2 bases from V and 5 from J, leaving 11 bases between them. The CDR3 has 14 amino acids. The CDR3 loop is CASSLGGIDQPQHF. CDR3 DNA: TGCGCCAGCAGCTTAGGAGGGATCGATCAGCCCCAGCATTTT.

The chain has TRBV5-4 and TRBJ2-3; 8 nucleotides match TRBD1. The CDR3 consists of 15 residues. J gave up 0 bases and V 5 bases, and 5 bases lay outside the gene matches. Germline V gene sequence: CDR1 SGHNT, CDR2 YYREEE (reference sequence). For the CDR3, the DNA is TGTGCCAGCAGACCGGACAGGGCTAGCACAGATACGCAGTATTTT. The encoded protein is CASRPDRASTDTQYF.

This clone was detected only a few times. The V call is TRBV27, the J call TRBJ2-1; TRBD1 might be the D (6 bases). Trimming shortened V by 6 bases and J by 2 bases, and 17 bases separated the two germline ends. CDR3 length equals 16 residues. Per germline, CDR1 MNHEY and CDR2 SMNVEV (reference sequence). CDR3 in DNA: TGTGCCAGCAGCCTCAGGGGAGACTACCCCTACAATGAGCAGTTCTTC. Translating it yields CASSLRGDYPYNEQFF.

A few counts support this clone. The chain links TRBV2 to TRBJ2-5; D gene ambiguous. The CDR3 consists of 11 residues. V was trimmed by 6 bases and J by 6 bases, leaving 8 bases between them. The germline V gene has CDR1 SNHLY and CDR2 FYNNEI. The CDR3 sequence is CASSQLKTQYF. DNA for the CDR3: TGTGCCAGCAGCCAACTAAAGACCCAGTACTTC.

V and J are TRBV27 and TRBJ1-2, with 7 bases identical to TRBD1. Trimming cost V 6 bases and J 3 bases; bases outside gene matches: 7. This CDR3 spans 14 amino acids. CDR1 and CDR2 (germline): MNHEY, SMNVEV (reference sequence). The CDR3 coding sequence is TGTGCCAGCAGCCGAGGGGGCGCCCACTATGGCTACACCTTC. Translating gives CASSRGGAHYGYTF.

This chain uses TRBV7-9 with TRBJ1-2; the match to TRBD1 covers 7 bases. The length of the CDR3 is 13 residues. Germline lookup yields CDR1 SEHNR and CDR2 FQNEAQ (reference sequence). The V and J ends lost 6 bases and 8 bases, in that order; junction bases with no gene match: 9. CDR3 residues: CASSFVGQRGYTF. The CDR3 coding sequence is TGTGCCAGCAGTTTCGTGGGACAGCGGGGCTACACCTTC.

The CDR3 DNA follows: TGTGCCAGCAGCCCTAGGGGGGGTCGCAGTGAAAAACTGTTTTTT. Encoded protein: CASSPRGGRSEKLFF. The rearrangement uses TRBV3-1 (or the pseudogene TRBV3-2) and TRBJ1-4; possible D gene TRBD1, 6 bases. This CDR3 contains 15 residues. V lost 4 bases and J lost 7, with 16 bases in between. Germline-derived CDR1 and CDR2 are LGHDT and YNNKEL (reference sequence).

CDR3 in amino acids: CASSVQGANSPLHF. CDR3 nucleotide sequence: TGTGCCAGCAGCGTACAGGGGGCCAATTCACCCCTCCACTTT. The chain joins TRBV9 to TRBJ1-6, with 8 bases matching TRBD1. The junction had 1 base not matched to a gene; V was cut back by 1 base and J by 7 bases. Germline V gene lookup returns CDR1 SGDLS and CDR2 YYNGEE. The CDR3 loop spans 14 amino acids.

This chain connects TRBV4-2 to TRBJ2-2; D might be TRBD1 (6 bases). V lost 0 bases to trimming and J lost 6 bases, with 17 bases between them. CDR1 LGHNA and CDR2 YNFKEQ come from the germline V gene. The CDR3 totals 17 residues. CDR3 sequence (DNA): TGTGCCAGCAGCCAAGAAGAGGGGGTGGTTGGCGCCGGGGAGCTGTTTTTT. Translating it yields CASSQEEGVVGAGELFF.

The sample holds a few counts of this clone. This chain uses TRBV7-2 with TRBJ2-5, with no clear D. Germline lookup yields CDR1 SGHTA and CDR2 FQGNSA. The CDR3 loop spans 13 amino acids. The V and J ends lost 1 base and 3 bases respectively, with 6 bases between them. CDR3 nucleotides: TGTGCCAGCAGCTTAGGAGAGAAAGAGACCCAGTACTTC. Protein: CASSLGEKETQYF.

The chain is built from TRBV3-1 (or the pseudogene TRBV3-2) and TRBJ2-3; 13 bases align to TRBD2. Germline assignment: CDR1 LGHDT and CDR2 YNNKEL (reference sequence). CDR3 length: 16 residues. With V trimmed by 4 bases and J by 3 bases, 4 bases remained unmatched. The CDR3 reads CASSRTSGGGTDTQYF. CDR3 nucleotides: TGTGCCAGCAGCCGAACTAGCGGGGGGGGGACAGATACGCAGTATTTT.

The V gene is TRBV6-2 or TRBV6-3, the J gene TRBJ1-6, with D tentatively TRBD1 (5 bases). The CDR3 is 14 amino acids. CDR1 is MNHEY and CDR2 is SVGEGT in the germline V gene. Trimming left V 2 bases short and J 3 bases short, with 5 bases between. CDR3 coding DNA: TGTGCCAGCAGTTACCAGGGCTATAATTCACCCCTCCACTTT. It yields the protein CASSYQGYNSPLHF.

This clone is a singleton in its sample. The rearrangement joins TRBV19 to TRBJ1-2; unclear D gene. Trimming cost V 5 bases and J 9 bases, with 19 bases left between them. This CDR3 contains 14 residues. CDR1 is LNHDA and CDR2 is SQIVND in the germline V gene (reference sequence). The CDR3 coding sequence is TGTGCCAGTAGTCGGGGTGCTGGACCATTTCGCTACACCTTC. The encoded protein is CASSRGAGPFRYTF.

The rearrangement joins TRBV6-6 to TRBJ2-2, with 10 bases fitting TRBD2. V lost 6 bases, J lost 4 bases, and 8 bases stayed unmatched. CDR1 MNHNY and CDR2 SVGAGI come from the germline V gene (reference sequence). This CDR3 is 16 amino acids long. The CDR3 region is CASSSSGGAGTGELFF. In DNA, the CDR3 is TGTGCCAGCAGCTCGAGCGGGGGGGCTGGCACCGGGGAGCTGTTTTTT.

This chain uses TRBV24-1 with TRBJ2-1; perhaps TRBD1 as D (5 bases). Trimming left V 5 bases short and J 6 bases short, with 19 bases between. This CDR3 spans 16 amino acids. From germline, CDR1 is KGHDR and CDR2 SFDVKD. The CDR3 region is CATSGTSGNLGNEQFF. CDR3 coding DNA: TGTGCCACCAGTGGTACCTCAGGGAATTTAGGCAATGAGCAGTTCTTC.

This chain links TRBV14 with TRBJ2-7; no definite D call. Germline assignment: CDR1 SGHDN and CDR2 FVKESK. This CDR3 contains 17 residues. Trimming cost V 2 bases and J 4 bases, with 21 bases left between them. The DNA for the CDR3 is TGTGCCAGCAGCCAAACTTTGCTCGCGGCCTGGCGATACGAGCAGTACTTC. Amino acid sequence: CASSQTLLAAWRYEQYF.

This sequence joins TRBV13 and TRBJ1-2; 7 positions match TRBD1. With V trimmed by 4 bases and J by 8 bases, 16 bases remained unmatched. The germline gives CDR1 PRHDT, CDR2 FYEKMQ (reference sequence). There are 16 residues in the CDR3. The CDR3 nucleotides read TGTGCCAGCAGCTACGACAGGGATGTCACCCGGGAAGGCTACACCTTC. It specifies CASSYDRDVTREGYTF.

This clone came up once. The chain links TRBV2 to TRBJ1-1; D call uncertain. The CDR3 contains 12 residues. V gave up 5 bases and J gave up 5 bases, with 9 bases separating them. Germline V gene data show CDR1 as SNHLY and CDR2 as FYNNEI. CDR3 amino acids: CASSTRGTEAFF. The CDR3 nucleotides read TGTGCCAGCAGTACTAGAGGAACTGAAGCTTTCTTT.

The chain couples TRBV5-1 to TRBJ2-5; 13 nucleotides match TRBD2. V trimming: 4 bases; J trimming: 5 bases; junction bases outside the gene matches: 11. Germline lookup yields CDR1 SGHRS and CDR2 YFSETQ. CDR3 length: 17 amino acids. CDR3 sequence: CASSRGLAGSWGETQYF. CDR3 nucleotides: TGCGCCAGCAGCCGGGGACTAGCGGGGTCATGGGGGGAGACCCAGTACTTC.

V gene TRBV28 combines with J gene TRBJ2-7; tentatively, D is TRBD1 (5 bases). The CDR3 contains 13 residues. Germline CDR1 and CDR2: MDHEN and SYDVKM. V lost 2 bases to trimming and J lost 4 bases, with 9 bases between them. The CDR3 sequence is CASSLDSYYEQYF. The CDR3, as DNA: TGTGCCAGCAGTTTAGACAGTTATTACGAGCAGTACTTC.

The DNA of the CDR3 is TGTGCCAGCAGTAGAGCGGGGTCTAGCACAGATACGCAGTATTTT. It specifies CASSRAGSSTDTQYF. The chain combines TRBV6-5 with TRBJ2-3, with 7 bases matching TRBD2. CDR3 size: 15 residues. Germline V lookup: CDR1 MNHEY, CDR2 SVGAGI. Trimming removed 5 bases from V and 0 bases from J; junction bases left unmatched: 5.